The T cell receptor (beta chain) described here comes from a study of T-cell memory formation after mild COVID-19. Study-level results: Several responding clones turned up in pre-infection memory, indicating that cross-reactive memory may have taken part. The CD4+ clones that contracted clustered mainly within CM and EM, and the CD8+ clones concentrated in EMRA.

This CDR3 region has 17 residues. V lost 7 bases, J lost 0 bases, and 21 bases lay in between. Germline V gene sequence: CDR1 SGHVS, CDR2 FQNEAQ. TCR alpha and TCR beta cDNA libraries carrying sample barcodes and UMIs were produced by 5'RACE using constant-segment primers. TCRdb called the 5' RACE reads again in MiXCR, with one record for every CDR3 protein. Here the sample spans 350,000 to 500,000 distinct CDR3 sequences, over 15% being singletons. Turning to this clonotype: Its antigen is currently unknown.

The TCR comes from a man younger than 30 who had mild COVID-19 (a few samples of this study predate the infection). Cell type and time point are not known. The chain is built from TRBV7-8 and TRBJ2-5; maybe TRBD2 (5 bases). The material sequenced was PBMCs or a T cell subset sorted from them (not recorded which). The DNA for the CDR3 is TGTGCCAGCATCTCCCCTCTTCGGGGAAGGTACCAAGAGACCCAGTACTTC. It encodes CASISPLRGRYQETQYF.